This T cell receptor beta chain is drawn from a study of blood T cell repertoires in COVID-19. Study information: Sites across the United States, Italy and Spain contributed samples from acute and convalescent COVID-19. Nucleic acid was either cDNA or gDNA, and it came from T cells, B-cell-depleted T cells, or PBMCs.

V gave up 5 bases and J gave up 7 bases, with 7 bases separating them. CDR1 and CDR2 (germline): KGHDR, SFDVKD. The length of the CDR3 is 12 residues. The assay was immunoSEQ multiplex PCR, and TCRdb's table has in-frame clones only and misses some. The table lists roughly 49,000 clones, just over 85% of them singletons. This sequence originates from a man of 80 years or more with active COVID-19. V is TRBV24-1 and J is TRBJ2-2; D gene uncertain. Sequenced material: peripheral blood. The CDR3 bases are TGTGCCACCAGTGCAGTCCGCGGGGAGCTGTTTTTT. Translation: CATSAVRGELFF.